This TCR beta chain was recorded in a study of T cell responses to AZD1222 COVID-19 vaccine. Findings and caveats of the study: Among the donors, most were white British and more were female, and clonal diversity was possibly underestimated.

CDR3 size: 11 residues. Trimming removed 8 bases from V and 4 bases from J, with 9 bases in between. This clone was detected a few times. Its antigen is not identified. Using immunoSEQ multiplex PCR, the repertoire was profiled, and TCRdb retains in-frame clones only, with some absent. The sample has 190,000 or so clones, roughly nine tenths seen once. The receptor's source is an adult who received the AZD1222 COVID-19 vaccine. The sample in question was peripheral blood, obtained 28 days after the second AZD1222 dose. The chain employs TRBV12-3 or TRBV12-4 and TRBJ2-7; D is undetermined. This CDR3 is CASGVAYEQYF. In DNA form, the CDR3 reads TGTGCCAGCGGGGTCGCTTACGAGCAGTACTTC.